The next 14 T cell receptor beta chains were all read from a single sample in a study of spatial heterogeneity in lung cancer. TCRdb processed the 5' RACE reads anew with MiXCR; each CDR3 protein has one entry. In the table there are about 12,000 distinct CDR3 sequences, around 6.3% of which are singletons. Findings and caveats of the study: Counts that tracked tumor mutation counts were those of expanded intratumoral alpha and beta TCRs.

The antigens for these receptors are not known. Time point here: sample taken at primary tumor resection. Specimen: lung tumor tissue, collected at surgery. The receptors shown here come from a female donor with early-stage non-small cell lung cancer.

This clonotype is deemed medium-sized. The V gene is TRBV11-2, the J gene TRBJ2-1; TRBD2 aligns across 8 bases. Germline CDR1 is SGHAT and CDR2 is FQNNGV. The CDR3 totals 18 residues. Germline trimming cut 3 bases from V and 6 bases from J; bases unmatched to any gene: 16. The CDR3 sequence: CASSFWEFSGKNLNEQFF. The CDR3 nucleotides are TGTGCCAGCAGCTTTTGGGAATTTAGCGGGAAAAATCTCAATGAGCAGTTCTTC.

By sample share, this clonotype is medium-sized. The chain joins TRBV7-9 to TRBJ2-1, with 11 bases that match TRBD2. The CDR3 contains 15 residues. V shed 3 bases, J shed 4 bases, and the junction held 2 bases outside the gene matches. Germline CDR1 reads SEHNR; CDR2 reads FQNEAQ (reference sequence). Here the CDR3 DNA reads TGTGCCAGCAGCTTTGGGACTAGCGGATACAATGAGCAGTTCTTC. It yields the protein CASSFGTSGYNEQFF.

This clonotype was seen many times. This chain connects TRBV5-1 to TRBJ1-6; D perhaps matches TRBD1 (5 bases). V lost 1 base and J lost 5, with 10 bases in between. There are 15 residues in the CDR3. Per the germline V gene, CDR1 is SGHRS and CDR2 is YFSETQ. DNA of the CDR3: TGCGCCAGCAGCTTGAGGGGCTCTGATAATTCACCCCTCCACTTT. It is translated as CASSLRGSDNSPLHF.

In this sample, this clonotype turned up many times. The rearrangement joins TRBV6-2 or TRBV6-3 to TRBJ2-4; 8 nucleotides agree with TRBD2. This CDR3 spans 17 amino acids. The junction had 7 bases not matched to a gene; V was cut back by 3 bases and J by 0 bases. Per the germline V gene, CDR1 is MNHEY and CDR2 is SVGEGT. CDR3: CASSYRLAGRAKNIQYF. The CDR3 bases are TGTGCCAGCAGTTATCGGCTAGCGGGCCGAGCCAAAAACATTCAGTACTTC.

This clonotype has a count of ten or more. This sequence joins TRBV12-3 or TRBV12-4 and TRBJ1-4; D not certain. This CDR3 comprises 11 residues. The ends were cut back, 1 base at V and 8 bases at J, with 2 bases in the middle. The DNA for the CDR3 is TGTGCCAGCAGTTTAGGGGAAAAACTGTTTTTT. This encodes CASSLGEKLFF.

This clonotype was seen many times. Its ends do not fully match the called genes, so a read error is possible. The chain has TRBV7-2 and TRBJ2-5; perhaps TRBD2 as D (6 bases). The CDR3 sequence is 13 residues long. Looked up from germline, CDR1 is SGHTA and CDR2 is FQGNSA. CDR3 loop: CASTLLAQETQYF. In nucleotides, the CDR3 is TGTGCCAGCACCTTACTAGCTCAAGAGACCCAGTACTTC.

This clonotype was found many times. This chain joins TRBV27 and TRBJ1-5, with 7 positions matching TRBD1. Trimming cost V 5 bases and J 0 bases; bases outside gene matches: 4. This CDR3 has 15 residues. Per the germline V gene, CDR1 is MNHEY and CDR2 is SMNVEV (reference sequence). CDR3 protein: CASSPTGHSNQPQHF. In nucleotides, the CDR3 is TGTGCCAGCAGTCCGACAGGGCATAGCAATCAGCCCCAGCATTTT.

This clonotype was seen ten or more times. The gene calls are TRBV20-1 and TRBJ2-5, with 10 bases that match TRBD2. Looked up from germline, CDR1 is DFQATT and CDR2 is SNEGSKA (reference sequence). The CDR3 has 14 residues. The ends lost 5 bases at V and 5 bases at J; junction bases unmatched: 8. The CDR3 nucleotides read TGCAGTGCTGATGGACTAGCGGTCAAGGAGACCCAGTACTTC. This sequence encodes CSADGLAVKETQYF.

This clonotype was picked up many times. V is TRBV7-9 and J is TRBJ1-1; D not resolved. Germline loops: CDR1 SEHNR, CDR2 FQNEAQ (reference sequence). The CDR3 consists of 14 residues. Trimming cost V 4 bases and J 1 base, with 10 bases left between them. CDR3 sequence: CASSSAIGNTEAFF. CDR3 in DNA: TGTGCCAGCAGCTCGGCTATAGGGAACACTGAAGCTTTCTTT.

This clonotype was counted at least ten times. The chain combines TRBV3-2 with TRBJ2-5. TRBV3-2 is tagged as a pseudogene. CDR3 size: 13 residues. In DNA form, the CDR3 reads TGTGCCAGCAGCCAGGTCGGAAAAGAGACCCAGTACTTC. Encoded protein: CASSQVGKETQYF.

This clonotype rates as medium-sized. The genes are TRBV7-6 and TRBJ1-2; TRBD1 matches at 11 bases. The J segment lost 3 bases and the V segment lost 3 bases, leaving 3 bases of the junction unmatched. The CDR3 has 15 residues. Germline V CDR1 and CDR2: SGHVS, FNYEAQ. CDR3 DNA: TGTGCCAGCAGCTTCCGGGACAGGGGGGACTATGGCTACACCTTC. This encodes CASSFRDRGDYGYTF.

This clonotype was seen many times. The chain employs TRBV7-3 and TRBJ2-7; TRBD2 agrees at 13 bases. This CDR3 has 15 amino acids. V shed 5 bases, J shed 1 base, and the junction held 2 bases outside the gene matches. Per germline, CDR1 SGHTA and CDR2 FQGTGA. In DNA form, the CDR3 reads TGTGCCAGCAGCCGACTAGCGGGGGGTTCCTACGAGCAGTACTTC. It yields the protein CASSRLAGGSYEQYF.

This clonotype was counted many times. This chain links TRBV7-6 with TRBJ2-2; D perhaps matches TRBD1 (5 bases). There are 16 residues in the CDR3. Germline CDR1 and CDR2: SGHVS and FNYEAQ. With 3 bases removed from V and 1 base from J, the gap between germline ends came to 12 bases. CDR3 loop: CASSFGSRVNTGELFF. The CDR3 DNA sequence: TGTGCCAGCAGCTTCGGTTCCAGGGTGAACACCGGGGAGCTGTTTTTT.

This clonotype has at least ten counts. J is TRBJ1-1 and V is TRBV29-1; D remains unclear. The germline V gene encodes CDR1 SQVTM and CDR2 ANQGSEA. The CDR3 totals 13 residues. Trimming left V 1 base short and J 4 bases short, with 10 bases between. DNA for the CDR3: TGCAGCGTTGAAGTGGCGCGGGGCACTGAAGCTTTCTTT. Its translation is CSVEVARGTEAFF.